The rows below give T cell receptor beta chains drawn from one sample of a study of identical twins. TCRdb analysed the 5' RACE reads with MiXCR anew, one entry per CDR3 protein. The sample lists 1.5 million or so distinct CDR3 sequences, more than 30% occurring once. Material for sequencing was cord blood. The receptors stem from a newborn girl in good health. CDR3s include the opening cysteine and the closing phenylalanine or tryptophan. A D gene is named only where the DNA matches it firmly. Clone size appears in some rows only: once, few, many, or a class for an expanded clone.

d_call	j_call	v_call	clone_size	cdr3_nt	cdr3_aa
TRBD2	TRBJ2-5	TRBV28	few	TGTGCCAGCAGTTTACTAGCGGGGGACCAAGAGACCCAGTACTTC	CASSLLAGDQETQYF
TRBD1	TRBJ1-2	TRBV11-2	few	TGTGCCAGCAGCTTAGTTTATCCGGGACAGGGATATGGCTACACCTTC	CASSLVYPGQGYGYTF
-	TRBJ1-2	TRBV27	-	TGTGCCAGCAGTTTATACCGACATCGGACCGCGAACTATGGCTACACCTTC	CASSLYRHRTANYGYTF
-	TRBJ2-5	TRBV20-1	-	TGCAGTGCTAGTCACGGGAAAGAGACCCAGTACTTC	CSASHGKETQYF
-	TRBJ2-2	TRBV13	-	TGTGCCAGCAGCAACTCCGGGGAGCTGTTTTTT	CASSNSGELFF
-	TRBJ1-5	TRBV4-1	few	TGCGCCAGCAGCCATCCCGGGGGCAATCAGCCCCAGCATTTT	CASSHPGGNQPQHF
TRBD2	TRBJ2-4	TRBV20-1	-	TGCAGTGCCACGAAGCCTAGCGGGAGGGCCGTAAAAAACATTCAGTACTTC	CSATKPSGRAVKNIQYF
-	TRBJ1-3	TRBV30	-	TGTGCCTGGAACACAGCATCTGGAAACACCATATATTTT	CAWNTASGNTIYF
TRBD2	TRBJ2-7	TRBV5-1	few	TGCGCCAGCAGCTTTGGGCTAGCGGGGGCCTTTTCCTACAATGAGCAGTACTTC	CASSFGLAGAFSYNEQYF
TRBD1	TRBJ2-5	TRBV6-1	-	TGTGCCAGCAGTACTGGTCCCGGGACAGGGGAGACCCAGTACTTC	CASSTGPGTGETQYF
-	TRBJ2-4	TRBV13	-	TGTGCCAGCAGCCCGGCGGGCAGAACGAGAGCCAAAAACATTCAGTACTTC	CASSPAGRTRAKNIQYF
-	TRBJ2-1	TRBV6-2/TRBV6-3	-	TGTGCCAGCACCTTACGGCTGCCATCCAGGAGTGAGCAGTTCTTC	CASTLRLPSRSEQFF
-	TRBJ1-5	TRBV5-6	-	TGTGCCAGCAGCTTGTATCAGGGCGGCAATCAGCCCCAGCATTTT	CASSLYQGGNQPQHF
TRBD2	TRBJ2-7	TRBV29-1	few	TGCAGCGTAATACACGGGACTAGCGGCTACGAGCAGTACTTC	CSVIHGTSGYEQYF
-	TRBJ1-4	TRBV7-2	-	TGTGCCAGCAGCTCTGGACGGATAGCAACTAATGAAAAACTGTTTTTT	CASSSGRIATNEKLFF
-	TRBJ2-5	TRBV5-1	-	TGCGCCAGCAGTTCTCAGGGGACTAACTACAATGAGCAGTACTTC	CASSSQGTNYNEQYF
-	TRBJ1-4	TRBV20-1	-	TGCAGCGGACAGAGAAATGAAAAACTGTTTTTT	CSGQRNEKLFF
-	TRBJ2-7	TRBV20-1	-	TGCAGTGCTCGGACAGTGCTCTCCTACGAGCAGTACTTC	CSARTVLSYEQYF
-	TRBJ1-1	TRBV11-2	-	TGTGCCAGCAGCTTCTTCGCCAGGGAGGGGAACACTGAAGCTTTCTTT	CASSFFAREGNTEAFF
TRBD1	TRBJ2-7	TRBV3-1	-	TGTGCCAGCAGCCAAGATTTCGGCACAAGAACGACAGGGGGCCGGGAGCAGTACTTC	CASSQDFGTRTTGGREQYF
-	TRBJ1-2	TRBV3-1	-	TGTGCCAGCAGCCAAGATACAGGGTCCTATGGCTACACCTTC	CASSQDTGSYGYTF
TRBD2	TRBJ2-2	TRBV5-1	-	TGCGCCAGCAGGCGGACTAGCGGCGCGAACACCGGGGGGCTGTTTTTT	CASRRTSGANTGGLFF
TRBD2	TRBJ2-7	TRBV12-3/TRBV12-4	-	TGTGCCAGCAGCCCGACTAGCGGGGCGATCAATGAGCAGTACTTC	CASSPTSGAINEQYF
-	TRBJ2-7	TRBV5-6	-	TGTGCCAGCAGCTTGGTTGGGGATTTAGTCTACGAGCAGTACTTC	CASSLVGDLVYEQYF
TRBD2	TRBJ2-3	TRBV14	-	TGTGCCAGCAGCCGTGGACTAGCGGGATTTGCAGATACGCAGTATTTT	CASSRGLAGFADTQYF
-	TRBJ2-3	TRBV27	-	TGTGCCAGCAGTTTACCGGGACACTCCCTTGGGCAGTATTTT	CASSLPGHSLGQYF
-	TRBJ2-2	TRBV6-1	-	TGTGCCACCCGGGACGGAGTAAACACCGGGGAGCTGTTTTTT	CATRDGVNTGELFF
TRBD1	TRBJ2-3	TRBV28	-	TGTGCCAGCAGCAGCCGGGACAGGCCCACAGATACGCAGTATTTT	CASSSRDRPTDTQYF
TRBD1	TRBJ2-5	TRBV28	-	TGTGCCAGCAGTATTCACCGCCGGGACAGGGGGTACCAAGAGACCCAGTACTTC	CASSIHRRDRGYQETQYF
TRBD2	TRBJ2-1	TRBV12-3/TRBV12-4	-	TGTGCCAGCAGTTTAGGGCTAGCGGGGGGGCCTGGTCAGTTCTTC	CASSLGLAGGPGQFF
-	TRBJ2-1	TRBV12-3/TRBV12-4	few	TGTGCCATAACGACAGGCTACAATGAGCAGTTCTTC	CAITTGYNEQFF
-	TRBJ2-3	TRBV3-1	few	TGTGCCAGCATGGACTATAGCACAGATACGCAGTATTTT	CASMDYSTDTQYF
-	TRBJ2-3	TRBV7-2	many	TGTGCCAGCAGCTTTACCGGGCTCCAGACAGATACGCAGTATTTT	CASSFTGLQTDTQYF
TRBD1	TRBJ1-2	TRBV20-1	-	TGCAGTGCTAGAATCTCCGGACAGGGTGGGAAGAACTATGGCTACACCTTC	CSARISGQGGKNYGYTF
-	TRBJ1-1	TRBV11-2	few	TGTGCCAGCAGCTTAATAAGGGCAGGAGACACTGAAGCTTTCTTT	CASSLIRAGDTEAFF
-	TRBJ2-7	TRBV20-1	few	TGCAGTGCTAGAGCGGCTGGTCCGCTCTACGAGCAGTACTTC	CSARAAGPLYEQYF
TRBD2	TRBJ2-7	TRBV12-3/TRBV12-4	-	TGTGCCAGCAGTTTACTAGCGGGAGCTTCCCACGAGCAGTACTTC	CASSLLAGASHEQYF
-	TRBJ2-3	TRBV5-1	-	TGCGCCAGCAGCTTGGGCTCCACCCTCGGCGCAGATACGCAGTATTTT	CASSLGSTLGADTQYF
-	TRBJ2-5	TRBV21-1	-	TGTGCCAGCAGCAAAGACGGACGGGGGGCGTACCAAGAGACCCAGTACTTC	CASSKDGRGAYQETQYF
TRBD1	TRBJ1-5	TRBV20-1	-	TGCAGTGCGGAAGGGGGCTCTGGGCAGCCCCAGCATTTT	CSAEGGSGQPQHF